The 2 T cell receptor delta chains presented below share a single source sample, sequenced in a study of human gamma delta and Vdelta1 T cells. TCRdb used CATT to re-call clones from the PCR reads. This sample has about 13,000 delta-chain clones, with less than 60% found just once. The antigens these receptors bind are not known. The sample taken for sequencing was Vdelta1 gamma-delta T cells from blood grown in culture (DOT cells). The receptors shown here come from a human donor in good health.

Only a few counts were recorded for this clone. The J gene is TRDJ3, the V gene TRDV1; D possibly corresponds to TRDD3 (5 bases). V lost 1 base and J 0 bases, leaving 25 bases between the germline ends. The V gene's germline CDR1 is TSWWSYY and CDR2 QGS. The CDR3 is made up of 23 amino acids. CDR3 sequence (DNA): TGTGCTCTTGGGGAACCCCGTTCCACCCCTGACTGGCTCTCCTCCTGGGACACCCGACAGATGTTTTTC. Its translation is CALGEPRSTPDWLSSWDTRQMFF.

The chain combines TRDV1 with TRDJ1; 10 bases line up with TRDD3. CDR3 length equals 13 residues. Germline V CDR1 and CDR2: TSWWSYY, QGS. The trim removed 4 bases at V and 9 bases at J, leaving 5 bases unmatched. CDR3 sequence (DNA): TGTGCTCTTGGGGTCGAGGGGGGATACGAACTCATCTTT. This translates into CALGVEGGYELIF.